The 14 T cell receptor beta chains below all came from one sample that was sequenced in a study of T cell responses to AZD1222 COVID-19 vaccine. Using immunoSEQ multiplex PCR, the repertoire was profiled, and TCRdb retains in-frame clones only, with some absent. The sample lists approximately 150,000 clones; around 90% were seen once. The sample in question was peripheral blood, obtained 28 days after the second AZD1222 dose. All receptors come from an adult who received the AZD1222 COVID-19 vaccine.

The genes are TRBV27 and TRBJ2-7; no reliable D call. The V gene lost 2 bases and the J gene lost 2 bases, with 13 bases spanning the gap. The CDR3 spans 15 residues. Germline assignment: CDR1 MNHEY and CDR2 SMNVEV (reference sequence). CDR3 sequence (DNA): TGTGCCAGCAGTTTAGGCGAGCGTAGGCCCTACGAGCAGTACGTC. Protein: CASSLGERRPYEQYV.

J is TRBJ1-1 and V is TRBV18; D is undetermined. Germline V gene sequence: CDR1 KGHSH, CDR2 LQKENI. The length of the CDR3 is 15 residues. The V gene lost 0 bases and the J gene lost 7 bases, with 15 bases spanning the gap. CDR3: CASSPPVAAPLEAFF. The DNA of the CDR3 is TGTGCCAGCTCACCACCGGTCGCAGCCCCCCTTGAAGCTTTCTTT.

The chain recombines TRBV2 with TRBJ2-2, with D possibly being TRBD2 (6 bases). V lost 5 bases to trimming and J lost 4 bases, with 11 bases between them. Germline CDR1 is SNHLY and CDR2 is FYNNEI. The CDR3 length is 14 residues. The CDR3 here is CASSPTSSTGELFF. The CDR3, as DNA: TGTGCCAGCAGTCCTACTAGCAGCACCGGGGAGCTGTTTTTT. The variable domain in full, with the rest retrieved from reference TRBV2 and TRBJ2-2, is EPEVTQTPSHQVTQMGQEVILRCVPISNHLYFYWYRQILGQKVEFLVSFYNNEISEKSEIFDDQFSVERPDGSNFTLKIRSTKLEDSAMYFCASSPTSSTGELFFGEGSRLTVL.

The CDR3 DNA is TGCGCCAGCAGCCCCGGGACAGGGGGAGCTAATGAAAAACTGTTTTTT. This translates into CASSPGTGGANEKLFF. The chain employs TRBV5-1 and TRBJ1-4, with 11 bases matching TRBD1. Trimming cost V 4 bases and J 3 bases; bases outside gene matches: 5. The V gene's germline CDR1 is SGHRS and CDR2 YFSETQ. This CDR3 contains 16 residues.

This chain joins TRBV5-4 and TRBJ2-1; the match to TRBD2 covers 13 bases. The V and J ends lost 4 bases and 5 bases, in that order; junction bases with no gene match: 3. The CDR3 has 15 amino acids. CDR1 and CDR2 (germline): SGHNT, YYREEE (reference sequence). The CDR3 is CASSRTSGRNNEQFF. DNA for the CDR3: TGTGCCAGCAGCAGGACTAGCGGGAGAAACAATGAGCAGTTCTTC. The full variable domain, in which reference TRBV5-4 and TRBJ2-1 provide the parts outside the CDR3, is ETGVTQSPTHLIKTRGQQVTLRCSSQSGHNTVSWYQQALGQGPQFIFQYYREEENGRGNFPPRFSGLQFPNYSSELNVNALELDDSALYLCASSRTSGRNNEQFFGPGTRLTVL.

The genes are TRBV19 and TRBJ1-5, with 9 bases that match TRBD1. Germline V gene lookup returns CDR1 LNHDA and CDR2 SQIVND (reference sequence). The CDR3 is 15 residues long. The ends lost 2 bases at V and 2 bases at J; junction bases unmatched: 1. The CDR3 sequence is CASSIRDRGNQPQHF. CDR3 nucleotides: TGTGCCAGTAGTATACGGGACAGGGGCAATCAGCCCCAGCATTTT.

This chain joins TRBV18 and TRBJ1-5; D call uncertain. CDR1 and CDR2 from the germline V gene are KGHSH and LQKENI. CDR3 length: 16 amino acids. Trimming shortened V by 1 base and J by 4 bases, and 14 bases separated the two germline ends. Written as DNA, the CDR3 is TGTGCCAGCTCACCACAAATAACGCCGAGTAATCAGCCCCAGCATTTT. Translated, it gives CASSPQITPSNQPQHF.

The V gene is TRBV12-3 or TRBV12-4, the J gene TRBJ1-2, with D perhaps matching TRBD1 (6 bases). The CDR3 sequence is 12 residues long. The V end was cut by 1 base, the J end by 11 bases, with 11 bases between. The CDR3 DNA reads TGTGCCAGCAGTTTAGGGACAGCCTATTACACCTTC. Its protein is CASSLGTAYYTF.

The CDR3 loop is CASSQVGGSSYNEQFF. For the CDR3, the DNA is TGTGCCAGCAGCCAAGTGGGCGGAAGCTCCTACAATGAGCAGTTCTTC. The chain is built from TRBV3-1 (or the pseudogene TRBV3-2) and TRBJ2-1; D gene unclear. Germline loops: CDR1 LGHDT, CDR2 YNNKEL (reference sequence). The ends were cut back, 1 base at V and 0 bases at J, with 10 bases in the middle. This CDR3 contains 16 residues.

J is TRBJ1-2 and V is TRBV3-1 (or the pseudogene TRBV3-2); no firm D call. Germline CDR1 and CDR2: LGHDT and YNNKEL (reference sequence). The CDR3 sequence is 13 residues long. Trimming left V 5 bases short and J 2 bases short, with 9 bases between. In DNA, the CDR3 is TGTGCCAGCAGCTATCGGGTGAACTATGGCTACACCTTC. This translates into CASSYRVNYGYTF.

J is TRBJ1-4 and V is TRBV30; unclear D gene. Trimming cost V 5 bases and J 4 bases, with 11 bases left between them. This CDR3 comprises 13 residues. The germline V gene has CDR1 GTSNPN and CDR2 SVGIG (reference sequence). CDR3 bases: TGTGCCTGGGAATCTGGGATTAATGAAAAACTGTTTTTT. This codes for CAWESGINEKLFF. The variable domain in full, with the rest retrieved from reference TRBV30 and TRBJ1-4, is SQTIHQWPATLVQPVGSPLSLECTVEGTSNPNLYWYRQAAGRGLQLLFYSVGIGQISSEVPQNLSASRPQDRQFILSSKKLLLSDSGFYLCAWESGINEKLFFGSGTQLSVL.

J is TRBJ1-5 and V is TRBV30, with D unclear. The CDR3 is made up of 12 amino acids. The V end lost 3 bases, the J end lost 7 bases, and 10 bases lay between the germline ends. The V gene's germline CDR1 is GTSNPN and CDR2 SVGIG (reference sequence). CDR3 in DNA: TGTGCCTGGAGCAAAGGTCACCAGCCCCAGCATTTT. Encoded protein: CAWSKGHQPQHF.

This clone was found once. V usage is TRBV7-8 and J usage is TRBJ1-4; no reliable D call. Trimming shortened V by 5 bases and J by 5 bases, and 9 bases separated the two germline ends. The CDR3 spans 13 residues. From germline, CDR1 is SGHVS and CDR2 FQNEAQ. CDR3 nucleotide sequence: TGTGCCAGCAGCGTCAGTCGCAATGAAAAACTGTTTTTT. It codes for CASSVSRNEKLFF.

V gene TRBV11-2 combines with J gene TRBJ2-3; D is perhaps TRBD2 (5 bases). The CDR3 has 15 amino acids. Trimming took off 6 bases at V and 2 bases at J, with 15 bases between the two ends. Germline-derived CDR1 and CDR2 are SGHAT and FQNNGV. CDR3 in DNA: TGTGCCAGCAGAGTAAGTGGACTCAACACAGATACGCAGTATTTT. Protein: CASRVSGLNTDTQYF.